The clone carrying this TCR beta chain was recorded only once. TCRdb re-called the 5' RACE reads through MiXCR, storing one row per CDR3 protein. The sample yields more than 50,000 distinct CDR3 sequences, over 8% seen once. These data belong to a study of early T cells in non-severe SARS-CoV-2 infection. V was pared by 4 bases and J by 5 bases, with 18 bases between. CDR3 length: 16 residues. CDR1 and CDR2 from the germline V gene are SGHRS and YFSETQ. The origin of this receptor is an adult who was a healthcare worker with PCR-confirmed SARS-CoV-2 infection or an uninfected control (not recorded which). The chain couples TRBV5-1 to TRBJ2-2; TRBD2 might be the D (5 bases). The source material was whole blood. As DNA, the CDR3 is TGCGCCAGCAGCCCCGACACGGGGTTTGGAACCGGGGAGCTGTTTTTT. It yields the protein CASSPDTGFGTGELFF. Full variable domain (outside the CDR3, taken from reference TRBV5-1 and TRBJ2-2): KAGVTQTPRYLIKTRGQQVTLSCSPISGHRSVSWYQQTPGQGLQFLFEYFSETQRNKGNFPGRFSGRQFSNSRSEMNVSTLELGDSALYLCASSPDTGFGTGELFFGEGSRLTVL.